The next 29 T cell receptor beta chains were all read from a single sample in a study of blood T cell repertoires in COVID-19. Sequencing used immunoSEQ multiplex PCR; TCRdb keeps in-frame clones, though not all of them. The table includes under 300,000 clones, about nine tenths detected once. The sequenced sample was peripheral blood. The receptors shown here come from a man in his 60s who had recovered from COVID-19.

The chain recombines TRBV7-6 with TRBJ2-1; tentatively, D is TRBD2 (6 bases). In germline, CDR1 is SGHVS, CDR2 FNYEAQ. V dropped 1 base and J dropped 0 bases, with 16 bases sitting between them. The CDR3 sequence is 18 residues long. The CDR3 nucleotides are TGTGCCAGCAGCTTAGTTTACGGGACTCGAGACTCCTACAATGAGCAGTTCTTC. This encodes CASSLVYGTRDSYNEQFF. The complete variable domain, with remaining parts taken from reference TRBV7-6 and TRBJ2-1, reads GAGVSQSPRYKVTKRGQDVALRCDPISGHVSLYWYRQALGQGPEFLTYFNYEAQQDKSGLPNDRFSAERPEGSISTLTIQRTEQRDSAMYRCASSLVYGTRDSYNEQFFGPGTRLTVL.

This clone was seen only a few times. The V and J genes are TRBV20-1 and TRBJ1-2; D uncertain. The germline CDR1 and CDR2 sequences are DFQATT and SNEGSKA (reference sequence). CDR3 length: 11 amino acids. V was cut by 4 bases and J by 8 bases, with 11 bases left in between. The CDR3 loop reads CSAIQSGGYTF. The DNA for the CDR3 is TGCAGTGCTATCCAATCTGGCGGCTACACCTTC.

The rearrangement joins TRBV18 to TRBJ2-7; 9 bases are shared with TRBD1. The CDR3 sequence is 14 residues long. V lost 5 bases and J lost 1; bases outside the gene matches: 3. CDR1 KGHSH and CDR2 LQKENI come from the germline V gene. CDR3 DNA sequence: TGTGCCAGCTCAGCCGGGACAGGGTCCTACGAGCAGTACTTC. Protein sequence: CASSAGTGSYEQYF.

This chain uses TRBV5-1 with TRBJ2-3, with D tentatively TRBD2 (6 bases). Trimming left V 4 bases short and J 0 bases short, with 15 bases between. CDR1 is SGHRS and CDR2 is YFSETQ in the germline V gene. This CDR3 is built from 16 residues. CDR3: CASSPPRGSSTDTQYF. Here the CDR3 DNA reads TGCGCCAGCAGCCCTCCCCGGGGGTCCAGCACAGATACGCAGTATTTT. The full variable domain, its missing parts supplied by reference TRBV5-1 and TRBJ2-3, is KAGVTQTPRYLIKTRGQQVTLSCSPISGHRSVSWYQQTPGQGLQFLFEYFSETQRNKGNFPGRFSGRQFSNSRSEMNVSTLELGDSALYLCASSPPRGSSTDTQYFGPGTRLTVL.

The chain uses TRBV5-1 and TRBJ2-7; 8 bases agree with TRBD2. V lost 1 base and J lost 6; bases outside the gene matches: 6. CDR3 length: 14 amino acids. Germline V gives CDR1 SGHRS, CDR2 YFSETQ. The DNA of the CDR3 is TGCGCCAGCAGCTTGTCGGTCGGGGGGGGCGAGCAGTACGTC. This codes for CASSLSVGGGEQYV.

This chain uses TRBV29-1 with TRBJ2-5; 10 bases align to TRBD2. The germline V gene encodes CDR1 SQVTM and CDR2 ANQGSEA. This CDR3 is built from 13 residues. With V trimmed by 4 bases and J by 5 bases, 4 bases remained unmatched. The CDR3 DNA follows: TGCAGCGTTGCTAGCGGGGGCGGCGAGACCCAGTACTTC. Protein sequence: CSVASGGGETQYF.

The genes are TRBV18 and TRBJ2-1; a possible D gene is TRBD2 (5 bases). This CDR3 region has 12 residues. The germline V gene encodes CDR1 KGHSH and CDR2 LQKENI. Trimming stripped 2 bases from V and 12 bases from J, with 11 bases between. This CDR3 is CASSPITGVQFF. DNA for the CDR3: TGTGCCAGCTCACCAATCACCGGGGTGCAGTTCTTC.

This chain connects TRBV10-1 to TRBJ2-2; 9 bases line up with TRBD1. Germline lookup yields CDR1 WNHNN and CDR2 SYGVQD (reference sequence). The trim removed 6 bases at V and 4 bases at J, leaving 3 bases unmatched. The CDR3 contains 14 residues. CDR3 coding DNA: TGCGCCAGCAGCCGGGACAGGGCCACCGGGGAGCTGTTTTTT. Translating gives CASSRDRATGELFF.

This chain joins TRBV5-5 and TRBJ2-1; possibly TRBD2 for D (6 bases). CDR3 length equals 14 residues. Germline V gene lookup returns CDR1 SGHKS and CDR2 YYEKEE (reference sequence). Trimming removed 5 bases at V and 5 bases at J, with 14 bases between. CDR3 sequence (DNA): TGTGCCAGCAGTCGGGCGGGAACCAACAATGAGCAGTTCTTC. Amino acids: CASSRAGTNNEQFF. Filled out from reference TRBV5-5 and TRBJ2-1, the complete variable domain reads DAGVTQSPTHLIKTRGQQVTLRCSPISGHKSVSWYQQVLGQGPQFIFQYYEKEERGRGNFPDRFSARQFPNYSSELNVNALLLGDSALYLCASSRAGTNNEQFFGPGTRLTVL.

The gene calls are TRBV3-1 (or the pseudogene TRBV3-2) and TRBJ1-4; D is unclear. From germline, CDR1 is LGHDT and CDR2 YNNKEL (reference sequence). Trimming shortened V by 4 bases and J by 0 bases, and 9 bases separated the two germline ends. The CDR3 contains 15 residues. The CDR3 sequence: CASSPPGTTNEKLFF. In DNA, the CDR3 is TGTGCCAGCAGCCCGCCAGGAACAACTAATGAAAAACTGTTTTTT.

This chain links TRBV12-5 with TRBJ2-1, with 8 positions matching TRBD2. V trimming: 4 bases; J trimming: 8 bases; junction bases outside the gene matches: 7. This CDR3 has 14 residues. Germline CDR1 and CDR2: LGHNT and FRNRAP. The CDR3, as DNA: TGTGCTAGTGGTTCCTCAGGGACTAGGGATGAGCAGTTCTTC. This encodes CASGSSGTRDEQFF.

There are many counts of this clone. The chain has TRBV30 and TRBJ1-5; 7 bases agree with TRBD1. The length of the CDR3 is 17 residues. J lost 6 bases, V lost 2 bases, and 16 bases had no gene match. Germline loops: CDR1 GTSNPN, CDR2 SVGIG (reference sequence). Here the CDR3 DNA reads TGTGCCTGGAGTCGTTCTTCCCTAGGGGGCCTTTCTCAGCCCCAGCATTTT. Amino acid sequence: CAWSRSSLGGLSQPQHF.

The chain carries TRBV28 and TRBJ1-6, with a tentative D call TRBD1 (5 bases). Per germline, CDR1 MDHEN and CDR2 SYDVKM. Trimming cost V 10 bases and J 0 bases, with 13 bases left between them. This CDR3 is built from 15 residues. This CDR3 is CATRVGGSYNSPLHF. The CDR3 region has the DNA TGTGCCACCAGGGTCGGGGGCTCCTATAATTCACCCCTCCACTTT.

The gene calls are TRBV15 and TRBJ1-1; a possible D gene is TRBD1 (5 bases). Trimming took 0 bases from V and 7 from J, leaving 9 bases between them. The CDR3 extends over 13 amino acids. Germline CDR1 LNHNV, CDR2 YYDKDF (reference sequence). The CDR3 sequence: CATSREGRDEAFF. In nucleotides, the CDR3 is TGTGCCACCAGCAGAGAAGGCAGGGATGAAGCTTTCTTT.

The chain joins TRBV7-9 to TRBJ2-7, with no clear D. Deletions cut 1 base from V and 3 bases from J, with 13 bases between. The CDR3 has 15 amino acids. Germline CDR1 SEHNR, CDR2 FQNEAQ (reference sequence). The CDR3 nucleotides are TGTGCCAGCAGCTTAGGGCGTTTGACTTACTACGAGCAGTACTTC. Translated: CASSLGRLTYYEQYF.

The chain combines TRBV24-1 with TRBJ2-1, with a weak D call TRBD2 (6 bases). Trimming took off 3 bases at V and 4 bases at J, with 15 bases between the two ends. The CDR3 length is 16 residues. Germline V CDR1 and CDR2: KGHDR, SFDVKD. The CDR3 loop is CATSDPRGIRYNEQFF. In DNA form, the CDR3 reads TGTGCCACCAGTGATCCTCGGGGGATTAGGTACAATGAGCAGTTCTTC.

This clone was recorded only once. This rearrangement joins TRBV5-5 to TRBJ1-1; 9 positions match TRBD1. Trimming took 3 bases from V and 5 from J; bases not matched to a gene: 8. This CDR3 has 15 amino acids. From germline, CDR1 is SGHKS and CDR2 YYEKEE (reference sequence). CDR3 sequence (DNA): TGTGCCAGCAGCTATCGGACAGGGGAGGGAACTGAAGCTTTCTTT. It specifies CASSYRTGEGTEAFF.

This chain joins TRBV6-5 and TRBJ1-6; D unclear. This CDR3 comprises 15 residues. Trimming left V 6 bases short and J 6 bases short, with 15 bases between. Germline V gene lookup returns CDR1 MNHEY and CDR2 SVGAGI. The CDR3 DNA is TGTGCCAGCAGCGGGCCCCGCGGGATTAATTCACCCCTCCACTTT. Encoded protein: CASSGPRGINSPLHF.

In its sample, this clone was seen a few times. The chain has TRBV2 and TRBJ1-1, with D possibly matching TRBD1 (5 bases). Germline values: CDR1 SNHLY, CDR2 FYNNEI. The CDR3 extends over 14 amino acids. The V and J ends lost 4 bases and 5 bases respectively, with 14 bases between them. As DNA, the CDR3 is TGTGCCAGCAGTGGGGGCAGGGCGCAAACTGAAGCTTTCTTT. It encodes CASSGGRAQTEAFF.

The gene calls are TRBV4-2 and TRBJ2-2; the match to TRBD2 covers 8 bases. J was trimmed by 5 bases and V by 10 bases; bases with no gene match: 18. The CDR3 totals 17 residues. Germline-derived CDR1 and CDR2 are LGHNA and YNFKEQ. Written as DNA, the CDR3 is TGTGCCACCACCCAACACGACGGGGGGGCCCATACCGGGGAGCTGTTTTTT. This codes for CATTQHDGGAHTGELFF.

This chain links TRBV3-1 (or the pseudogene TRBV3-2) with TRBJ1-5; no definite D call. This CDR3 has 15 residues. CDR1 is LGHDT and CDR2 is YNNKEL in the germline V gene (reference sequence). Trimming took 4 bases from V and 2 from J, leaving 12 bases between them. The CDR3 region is CASSRGESGNQPQHF. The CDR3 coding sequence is TGTGCCAGCAGCCGCGGGGAATCGGGCAATCAGCCCCAGCATTTT.

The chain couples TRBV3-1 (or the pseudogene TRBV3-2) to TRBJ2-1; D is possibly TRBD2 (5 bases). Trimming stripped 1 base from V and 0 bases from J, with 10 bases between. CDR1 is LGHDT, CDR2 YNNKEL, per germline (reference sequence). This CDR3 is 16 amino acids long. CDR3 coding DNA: TGTGCCAGCAGCCAAGTGGGTACTAGCTCCTACAATGAGCAGTTCTTC. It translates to CASSQVGTSSYNEQFF.

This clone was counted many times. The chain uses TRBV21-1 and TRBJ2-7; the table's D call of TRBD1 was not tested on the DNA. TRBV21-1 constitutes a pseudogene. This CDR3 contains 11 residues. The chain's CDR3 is CARPGTDEQYV. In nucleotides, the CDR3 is TGTGCCAGACCTGGGACAGACGAGCAGTACGTC.

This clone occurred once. The CDR3 nucleotides read TGCGCCAGCAGCCTCCTAGGAGGGATGGTCGAAAAACTGTTTTTT. It codes for CASSLLGGMVEKLFF. The genes are TRBV5-1 and TRBJ1-4; D unclear. This CDR3 is 15 amino acids long. Trimming pared 4 bases from V and 8 bases from J, leaving 18 bases between. CDR1 is SGHRS, CDR2 YFSETQ, per germline.

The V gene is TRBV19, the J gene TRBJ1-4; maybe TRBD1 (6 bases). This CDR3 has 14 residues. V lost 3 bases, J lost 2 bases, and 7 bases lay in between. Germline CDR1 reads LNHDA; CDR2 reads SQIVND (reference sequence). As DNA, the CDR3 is TGTGCCAGTAGTATTAGGGGGACTAATGAAAAACTGTTTTTT. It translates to CASSIRGTNEKLFF.

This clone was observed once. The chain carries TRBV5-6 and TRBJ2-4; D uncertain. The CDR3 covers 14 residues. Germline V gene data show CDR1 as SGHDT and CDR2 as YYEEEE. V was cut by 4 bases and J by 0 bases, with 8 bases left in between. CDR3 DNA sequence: TGTGCCAGCAGCAATCGGTTAGCCAAAAACATTCAGTACTTC. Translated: CASSNRLAKNIQYF. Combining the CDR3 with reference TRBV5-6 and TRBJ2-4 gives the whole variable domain DAGVTQSPTHLIKTRGQQVTLRCSPKSGHDTVSWYQQALGQGPQFIFQYYEEEERQRGNFPDRFSGHQFPNYSSELNVNALLLGDSALYLCASSNRLAKNIQYFGAGTRLSVL.

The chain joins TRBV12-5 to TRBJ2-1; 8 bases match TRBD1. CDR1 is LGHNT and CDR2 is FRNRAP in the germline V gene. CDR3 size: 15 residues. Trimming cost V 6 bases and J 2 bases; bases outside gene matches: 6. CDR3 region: CASGKTGEPYNEQFF. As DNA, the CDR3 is TGTGCTAGTGGGAAGACAGGGGAGCCCTACAATGAGCAGTTCTTC. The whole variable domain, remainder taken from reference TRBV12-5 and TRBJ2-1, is DARVTQTPRHKVTEMGQEVTMRCQPILGHNTVFWYRQTMMQGLELLAYFRNRAPLDDSGMPKDRFSAEMPDATLATLKIQPSEPRDSAVYFCASGKTGEPYNEQFFGPGTRLTVL.

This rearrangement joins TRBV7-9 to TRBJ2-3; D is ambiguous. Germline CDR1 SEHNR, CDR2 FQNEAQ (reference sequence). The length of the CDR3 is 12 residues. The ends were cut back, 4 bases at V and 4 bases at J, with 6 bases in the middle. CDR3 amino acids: CASSSGSDTQYF. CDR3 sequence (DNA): TGTGCCAGCAGCTCAGGTTCAGATACGCAGTATTTT.

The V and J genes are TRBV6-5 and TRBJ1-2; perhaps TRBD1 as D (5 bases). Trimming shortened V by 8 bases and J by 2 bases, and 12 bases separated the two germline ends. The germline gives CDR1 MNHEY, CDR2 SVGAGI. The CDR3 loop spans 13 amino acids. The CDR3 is CASHLQGNYGYTF. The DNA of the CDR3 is TGTGCCAGCCATCTGCAGGGCAACTATGGCTACACCTTC.